This T cell receptor beta chain was sequenced for a study of T cells in Graves' hyperthyroidism and ophthalmopathy. TCR beta CDR3 regions were amplified from RNA transcripts. TCR CDR3 regions were first amplified by RT-PCR with HTBI primers. TCRdb fed the multiplex PCR reads into MiXCR, producing one record per CDR3 protein. This sample carries over 700,000 distinct CDR3 sequences, around 20% of them seen once, and the ten largest clones take about a sixth. Points from the study as a whole: The model foresaw ophthalmopathy a median around 6 months prior to onset.

Uncontrolled infections, other autoimmune diseases, pregnancy or lactation led to exclusion of patients. Diagnoses were made from clinical symptoms, serum measures (thyroxine and TRAb), thyroid ultrasound and orbital computed tomography. In its sample, this clonotype was seen a few times. Its antigen is undetermined. This CDR3 has 13 residues. The V end lost 6 bases, the J end lost 7 bases, and 16 bases lay between the germline ends. Germline lookup yields CDR1 SQVTM and CDR2 ANQGSEA. This chain links TRBV29-1 with TRBJ1-5; D might be TRBD1 (5 bases). The sequenced sample was blood. The TCR comes from a woman between 50 and 59 years old with Graves' hyperthyroidism that later progressed to Graves' ophthalmopathy. The CDR3 DNA sequence: TGCAGCGTCGTAGGGGACTCGAGCCAGCCCCAGCATTTT. Its protein is CSVVGDSSQPQHF.